This T cell receptor beta chain is from a study of graft-versus-host responses after intestinal transplantation. About the research overall: Multivisceral, liver-intestinal, or isolated intestinal transplants were performed in recipients. After anti-thymocyte globulin induction, recipients took tacrolimus and steroids for about 3 years.

Processed graft tissue released its intraepithelial and lamina propria lymphocytes. The CDR3 has 14 amino acids. Germline V CDR1 and CDR2: MGHRA, YSYEKL. Losses at the gene ends were 1 base for V and 3 bases for J; bases not matched to a gene: 2. The data were produced by immunoSEQ multiplex PCR, yet TCRdb's version contains in-frame clones alone and is incomplete. The table has some 40,000 clones, roughly nine tenths seen once. The chain couples TRBV4-1 to TRBJ2-7; 8 bases are shared with TRBD1. The specimen was ileum tissue, collected around 190 days after intestinal transplant. The origin of this receptor is a human patient who received an intestinal transplant, so some T cells may come from the graft donor. Here the CDR3 DNA reads TGCGCCAGCAGCCAAGCCACAGGGGGCTACGAGCAGTACTTC. It codes for CASSQATGGYEQYF.